These T cell receptor beta chains were read from a single sample in a study of early T cells in non-severe SARS-CoV-2 infection. Using its own MiXCR run on the 5' RACE reads, TCRdb lists one record per CDR3 protein. Of 45,000 to 50,000 distinct CDR3 sequences in the sample, about 5.6% are singletons; the top ten hold roughly 4.7%. The material sequenced was whole blood. Receptors originate from an adult who was a healthcare worker with PCR-confirmed SARS-CoV-2 infection or an uninfected control (not recorded which). Each CDR3 is given without its conserved first and last residue.

V: TRBV5-4
J: TRBJ2-6
CDR3: ASSVSHRQVYGANVLT

V: TRBV5-6
J: TRBJ2-2
CDR3: ASSLGLYTGELF

V: TRBV20-1
J: TRBJ1-4
CDR3: LGSTGEKLF

V: TRBV28
J: TRBJ2-3
CDR3: ASSHGQGSATQY

V: TRBV6-6
J: TRBJ2-3
CDR3: ASSWLGADTQY

V: TRBV27
J: TRBJ2-1
CDR3: ATQLASGSGWSATRSYNEQF

V: TRBV12-3/TRBV12-4
J: TRBJ1-5
CDR3: ASSGQRRQPQH

V: TRBV10-2
J: TRBJ2-1
CDR3: ASRRLAVTYNEQF

V: TRBV12-3/TRBV12-4
J: TRBJ2-3
CDR3: ASSFGQGGTDTQY

V: TRBV19
J: TRBJ1-6
CDR3: ASSPAGAYNSPLH

V: TRBV6-2/TRBV6-3
J: TRBJ2-2
CDR3: ASSFLTGELF

V: TRBV3-1
J: TRBJ1-2
CDR3: ASKREGSYGYT

V: TRBV15
J: TRBJ2-2
CDR3: ATSIRGHGELF

V: TRBV5-4
J: TRBJ1-2
CDR3: ASSLEGMRAKTNYGYT

V: TRBV7-2
J: TRBJ2-3
CDR3: ASSLGGRRSRTDTQY

V: TRBV6-1
J: TRBJ1-2
CDR3: ATHEDYGYT

V: TRBV24-1
J: TRBJ2-1
CDR3: ATRGLAGNNEQF

V: TRBV7-9
J: TRBJ2-5
CDR3: ASSPRALTETQY

V: TRBV5-1
J: TRBJ2-7
CDR3: ASNPLGPGEQY

V: TRBV7-9
J: TRBJ1-6
CDR3: ASSLTGEYSPLH

V: TRBV20-1
J: TRBJ2-4
CDR3: SAPGPPQRLGIQY

V: TRBV7-2
J: TRBJ2-3
CDR3: ASSSVGGADTQY

V: TRBV7-8
J: TRBJ1-1
CDR3: ASSERSGGRAF

V: TRBV5-1
J: TRBJ2-7
CDR3: ARAPKHGGSEQY

V: TRBV11-3
J: TRBJ2-3
CDR3: ASSLTGGDTQY

V: TRBV6-6
J: TRBJ2-5
CDR3: ASSYSEALGETQY

V: TRBV29-1
J: TRBJ2-2
CDR3: SVGTGNTGELF

V: TRBV5-1
J: TRBJ2-5
CDR3: ASSKDLETQY

V: TRBV10-2
J: TRBJ2-2
CDR3: ASCRGITNTGELF